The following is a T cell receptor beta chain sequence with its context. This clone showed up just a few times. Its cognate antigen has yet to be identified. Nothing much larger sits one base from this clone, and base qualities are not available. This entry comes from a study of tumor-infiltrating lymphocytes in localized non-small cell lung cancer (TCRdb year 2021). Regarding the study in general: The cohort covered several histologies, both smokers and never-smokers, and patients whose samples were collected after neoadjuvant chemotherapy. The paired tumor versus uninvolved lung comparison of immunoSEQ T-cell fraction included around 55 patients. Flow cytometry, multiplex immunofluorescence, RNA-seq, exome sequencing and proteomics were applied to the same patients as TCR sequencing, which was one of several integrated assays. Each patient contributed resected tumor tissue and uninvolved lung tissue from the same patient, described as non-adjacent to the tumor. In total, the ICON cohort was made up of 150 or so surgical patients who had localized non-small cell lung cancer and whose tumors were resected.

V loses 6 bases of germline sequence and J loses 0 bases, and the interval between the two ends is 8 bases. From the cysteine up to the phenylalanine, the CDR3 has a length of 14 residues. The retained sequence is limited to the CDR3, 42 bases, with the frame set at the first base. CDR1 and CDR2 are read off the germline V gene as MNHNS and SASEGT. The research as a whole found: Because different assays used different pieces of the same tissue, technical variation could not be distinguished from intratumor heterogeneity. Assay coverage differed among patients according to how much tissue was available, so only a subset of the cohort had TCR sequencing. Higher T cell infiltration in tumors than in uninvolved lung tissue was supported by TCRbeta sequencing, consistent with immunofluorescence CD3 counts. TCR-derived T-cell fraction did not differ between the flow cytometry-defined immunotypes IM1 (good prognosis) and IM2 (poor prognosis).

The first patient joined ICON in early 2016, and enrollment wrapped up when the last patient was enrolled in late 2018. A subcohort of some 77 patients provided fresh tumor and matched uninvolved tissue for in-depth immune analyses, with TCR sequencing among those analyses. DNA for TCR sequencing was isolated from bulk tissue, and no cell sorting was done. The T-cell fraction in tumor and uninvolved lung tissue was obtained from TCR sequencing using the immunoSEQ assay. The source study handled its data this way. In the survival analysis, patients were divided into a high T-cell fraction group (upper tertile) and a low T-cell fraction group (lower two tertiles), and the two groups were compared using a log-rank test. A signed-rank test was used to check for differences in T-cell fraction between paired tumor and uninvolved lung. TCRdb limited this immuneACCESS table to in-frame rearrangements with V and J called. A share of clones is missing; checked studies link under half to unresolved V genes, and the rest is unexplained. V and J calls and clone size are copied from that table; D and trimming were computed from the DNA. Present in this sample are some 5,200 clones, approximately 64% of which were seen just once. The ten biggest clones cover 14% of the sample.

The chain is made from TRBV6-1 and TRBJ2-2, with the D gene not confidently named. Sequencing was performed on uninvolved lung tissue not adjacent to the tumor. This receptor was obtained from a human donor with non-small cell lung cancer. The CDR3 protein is CASSLDSNTGELFF. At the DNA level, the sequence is TGTGCCAGCAGCTTAGATTCGAACACCGGGGAGCTGTTTTTT.